This passage covers 17 T cell receptor beta chains from one sample sequenced in a study of Graves' ophthalmopathy and Graves' hyperthyroidism. RNA transcripts served as template for amplifying TCR beta CDR3 sequences. HTBI primers served in a first-round RT-PCR, which a second-round multiplex PCR followed. Each CDR3 protein gets one entry after TCRdb re-called the multiplex PCR reads with MiXCR. Of 600,000 to 700,000 distinct CDR3 sequences listed, roughly 41% are singletons. Input material: peripheral blood. All receptors derive from an adult man with Graves' ophthalmopathy.

This clonotype was counted ten times or more. V and J are TRBV5-1 and TRBJ2-7, with 7 bases matching TRBD1. The CDR3 runs 15 residues. Germline V gene lookup returns CDR1 SGHRS and CDR2 YFSETQ. The J segment lost 0 bases and the V segment lost 3 bases, leaving 6 bases of the junction unmatched. CDR3 DNA sequence: TGCGCCAGCAGCTCCCGGACAGGCTTCTCCTACGAGCAGTACTTC. It specifies CASSSRTGFSYEQYF.

On this clonotype: Relative to the germline gene, one junction end is altered; a read error may explain this. The chain recombines TRBV12-3 or TRBV12-4 with TRBJ2-7; maybe TRBD1 (5 bases). This CDR3 contains 14 residues. CDR3 in DNA: TGCGCCAGCAGCCAAGAGGTTGGGGCAGGCGAGCAGTACTTC. It encodes CASSQEVGAGEQYF.

This clonotype was counted at least ten times. V is TRBV9 and J is TRBJ1-2; TRBD1 might be the D (5 bases). Trimming left V 3 bases short and J 6 bases short, with 9 bases between. CDR1 and CDR2 from the germline V gene are SGDLS and YYNGEE. The CDR3 extends over 12 amino acids. CDR3 bases: TGTGCCAGCAGCGCGGGCAGGGATGGCTACACCTTC. This translates into CASSAGRDGYTF.

This chain joins TRBV29-1 and TRBJ2-7, with 7 bases matching TRBD2. The junction had 7 bases not matched to a gene; V was cut back by 8 bases and J by 6 bases. The length of the CDR3 is 11 residues. Per germline, CDR1 SQVTM and CDR2 ANQGSEA. In DNA, the CDR3 is TGCAGCTTCCGACTAGCATCCGAGCAGTACTTC. Protein: CSFRLASEQYF.

The chain is built from TRBV7-8 and TRBJ2-2; TRBD1 agrees at 9 bases. The V and J ends lost 5 bases and 5 bases, in that order; junction bases with no gene match: 9. This CDR3 has 16 amino acids. Germline CDR1 SGHVS, CDR2 FQNEAQ. In DNA form, the CDR3 reads TGTGCCAGCAGCCAAGATCAAGGGACAGGGACCGGGGAGCTGTTTTTT. Translation gives CASSQDQGTGTGELFF.

The rearrangement joins TRBV5-1 to TRBJ1-1, with D unclear. This CDR3 is 14 amino acids long. Looked up from germline, CDR1 is SGHRS and CDR2 is YFSETQ. V dropped 0 bases and J dropped 3 bases, with 9 bases sitting between them. The CDR3 bases are TGCGCCAGCAGCTTGGAGGGCTTAGACACTGAAGCTTTCTTT. Encoded protein: CASSLEGLDTEAFF.

This clonotype was detected ten times or more. Here the CDR3 DNA reads TGCAGTGCTAGTGCCCAAGAGACCCAGTACTTC. Translation gives CSASAQETQYF. The chain employs TRBV20-1 and TRBJ2-5, with D unclear. The germline V gene has CDR1 DFQATT and CDR2 SNEGSKA (reference sequence). The CDR3 is 11 amino acids. Trimming stripped 3 bases from V and 1 base from J, with 3 bases between.

This clonotype is a singleton in its sample. The conserved closing phenylalanine or tryptophan is absent in this CDR3, likely reflecting a read error. The chain couples TRBV7-2 to TRBJ2-7, with unresolved D. Per the germline V gene, CDR1 is SGHTA and CDR2 is FQGNSA. With 1 base removed from V and 3 bases from J, the gap between germline ends came to 7 bases. This CDR3 comprises 13 residues. The CDR3 sequence: CASSLGILYEQYL. In DNA form, the CDR3 reads TGTGCCAGCAGCTTAGGGATCCTCTACGAGCAGTACCTC.

The chain carries TRBV29-1 and TRBJ1-2, with D tentatively TRBD1 (6 bases). Germline V gene data show CDR1 as SQVTM and CDR2 as ANQGSEA. This CDR3 spans 11 amino acids. Trimming shortened V by 6 bases and J by 5 bases, and 10 bases separated the two germline ends. The CDR3 nucleotides are TGCAGCGTGGACAGCTCGTATGGCTACACCTTC. It encodes CSVDSSYGYTF.

This chain joins TRBV25-1 and TRBJ1-1, with D possibly matching TRBD1 (6 bases). Germline CDR1 is MGHDK and CDR2 is SYGVNS. V gave up 6 bases and J gave up 5 bases, with 10 bases separating them. CDR3 length: 12 residues. The CDR3 region has the DNA TGTGCCAGCAGACCAGGACAGACTGAAGCTTTCTTT. Translating it yields CASRPGQTEAFF.

This clonotype was observed at least ten times. The chain uses TRBV19 and TRBJ2-7, with D perhaps being TRBD1 or TRBD2 (5 bases each). The CDR3 is 13 residues long. V was cut by 9 bases and J by 4 bases, with 16 bases left in between. In germline, CDR1 is LNHDA, CDR2 SQIVND (reference sequence). CDR3: CASGHGLGYEQYF. The CDR3 DNA reads TGTGCCAGCGGACACGGACTGGGATACGAGCAGTACTTC.

This clonotype appeared many times. The genes are TRBV20-1 and TRBJ2-5; D remains ambiguous. CDR1 DFQATT and CDR2 SNEGSKA come from the germline V gene (reference sequence). V gave up 2 bases and J gave up 2 bases, with 12 bases separating them. The CDR3 spans 14 residues. CDR3 amino acids: CSARLNPIQETQYF. The CDR3 DNA sequence: TGCAGTGCTAGACTAAACCCGATACAAGAGACCCAGTACTTC.

V is TRBV2 and J is TRBJ2-7; 11 positions match TRBD2. The CDR3 runs 14 residues. The V segment lost 6 bases and the J segment 6 bases; nucleotides outside the gene matches: 7. In germline, CDR1 is SNHLY, CDR2 FYNNEI. The CDR3 DNA reads TGTGCCAGCAGACCACTAGCGGGGGCCCCCGAGCAGTACTTC. As protein: CASRPLAGAPEQYF.

This clonotype was counted ten times or more. The CDR3 region has the DNA TGTGCCACCAGCAGGGCCGCTTTGCGGGGGTCCTACGAGCAGTACTTC. It is translated as CATSRAALRGSYEQYF. V usage is TRBV15 and J usage is TRBJ2-7; 7 bases line up with TRBD2. CDR3 size: 16 residues. Germline V gives CDR1 LNHNV, CDR2 YYDKDF (reference sequence). V shed 3 bases, J shed 1 base, and the junction held 9 bases outside the gene matches.

This clonotype came up many times. V is TRBV20-1 and J is TRBJ1-4; no clear D. CDR1 and CDR2 (germline): DFQATT, SNEGSKA (reference sequence). The CDR3 totals 14 residues. V lost 3 bases and J 0 bases, leaving 8 bases between the germline ends. In nucleotides, the CDR3 is TGCAGTGCTAGGACCTCGGCAACTAATGAAAAACTGTTTTTT. Translating it yields CSARTSATNEKLFF.

The chain couples TRBV25-1 to TRBJ1-1; D is uncertain. V lost 9 bases, J lost 0 bases, and 14 bases lay in between. Germline CDR1 reads MGHDK; CDR2 reads SYGVNS. The CDR3 length is 14 residues. The CDR3 region has the DNA TGTGCCAGTACCCGAGTCGGCCTGAACACTGAAGCTTTCTTT. It encodes CASTRVGLNTEAFF.

This clonotype has a count of ten or more. The chain links TRBV20-1 to TRBJ1-2, with TRBD1 as a possible D gene (6 bases). V was trimmed by 5 bases and J by 1 base, leaving 8 bases between them. This CDR3 spans 12 amino acids. Germline CDR1 is DFQATT and CDR2 is SNEGSKA (reference sequence). The CDR3: CSARRGNYGYTF. The CDR3 DNA reads TGCAGTGCTCGCAGGGGTAACTATGGCTACACCTTC.